This T cell receptor (beta chain) was observed in a study of identical twins. Study outcomes and limitations: Among beta out-of-frame sequences, excess sharing between twins appeared weaker.

TCRdb reanalysed the 5' RACE reads using MiXCR and keeps one entry per CDR3 protein. Altogether around 960,000 distinct CDR3 sequences are present, 9% to 15% being singletons, with the ten largest covering around 1.5%. V lost 5 bases and J 1 base, leaving 18 bases between the germline ends. The CDR3 consists of 15 residues. In germline, CDR1 is DFQATT, CDR2 SNEGSKA (reference sequence). In regard to this clonotype: Its antigen is currently unknown.

These sequences were also reported in another study, on yellow fever vaccine responses in identical twins.

Input material: PBMCs. The TCR sequence derives from a woman in her late teens or twenties in good health. This chain links TRBV20-1 with TRBJ2-7; D gene uncertain. CDR3 DNA sequence: TGCAGTGCTCCTGCCGGGCCTATAGGTTCCTACGAGCAGTACTTC. Translating it yields CSAPAGPIGSYEQYF.